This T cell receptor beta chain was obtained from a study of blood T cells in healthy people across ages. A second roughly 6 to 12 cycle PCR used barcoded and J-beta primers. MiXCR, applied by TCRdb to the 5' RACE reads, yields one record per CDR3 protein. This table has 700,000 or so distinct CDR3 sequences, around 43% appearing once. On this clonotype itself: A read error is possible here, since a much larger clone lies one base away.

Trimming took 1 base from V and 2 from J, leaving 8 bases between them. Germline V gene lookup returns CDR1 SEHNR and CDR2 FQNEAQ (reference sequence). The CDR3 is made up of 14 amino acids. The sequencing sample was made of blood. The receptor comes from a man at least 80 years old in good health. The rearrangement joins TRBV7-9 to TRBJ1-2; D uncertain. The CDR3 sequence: CASSLVAANYGYTF. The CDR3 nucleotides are TGTGCCAGCAGCTTAGTTGCAGCGAACTATGGCTACACCTTC.